This T cell receptor (beta chain) was sequenced during a study of blood T cell repertoires in COVID-19. Study details: Acute and convalescent COVID-19 specimens originated in the United States, Italy and Spain.

The CDR3 is made up of 13 amino acids. Germline V gene data show CDR1 as LGHNT and CDR2 as FRNRAP. Trimming shortened V by 1 base and J by 2 bases, and 5 bases separated the two germline ends. TCRdb's copy holds only in-frame clones and misses some; the assay was immunoSEQ multiplex PCR. The sample includes a few hundred thousand clones, under 90% seen only once; the top ten take around 3.5%. V is TRBV12-5 and J is TRBJ1-1; D gene uncertain. This sequence originates from a woman older than 75 with acute or convalescent COVID-19. Input material: peripheral blood. As DNA, the CDR3 is TGTGCTAGTGGTTTGGGCGGAAACACTGAAGCTTTCTTT. Residues: CASGLGGNTEAFF.